Sequencing of this T cell receptor beta chain was carried out in a study of blood T cell repertoires in COVID-19. At the level of the study: Sources were T cells, B-cell-depleted T cells, or PBMCs; the material itself was cDNA or gDNA.

Among Cohort 3 donors, those recovered had two negative PCRs, clearance, or symptom resolution. The CDR3 has 15 residues. Germline V CDR1 and CDR2: SNHLY, FYNNEI. Trimming removed 2 bases at V and 2 bases at J, with 10 bases between. TCRdb's table, derived via immunoSEQ multiplex PCR, lists solely in-frame clones and lacks some. Of some 250,000 clones in the sample, more than 85% are singletons; the top ten hold approximately 9.5%. The chain joins TRBV2 to TRBJ1-5; D remains ambiguous. The sample taken for sequencing was PBMCs or T cells enriched from blood (not recorded which). This TCR was sampled from a man aged 35-49 years who had recovered from COVID-19. CDR3 nucleotides: TGTGCCAGCAGTGAACAGGTCTCACGCAATCAGCCCCAGCATTTT. It encodes CASSEQVSRNQPQHF.